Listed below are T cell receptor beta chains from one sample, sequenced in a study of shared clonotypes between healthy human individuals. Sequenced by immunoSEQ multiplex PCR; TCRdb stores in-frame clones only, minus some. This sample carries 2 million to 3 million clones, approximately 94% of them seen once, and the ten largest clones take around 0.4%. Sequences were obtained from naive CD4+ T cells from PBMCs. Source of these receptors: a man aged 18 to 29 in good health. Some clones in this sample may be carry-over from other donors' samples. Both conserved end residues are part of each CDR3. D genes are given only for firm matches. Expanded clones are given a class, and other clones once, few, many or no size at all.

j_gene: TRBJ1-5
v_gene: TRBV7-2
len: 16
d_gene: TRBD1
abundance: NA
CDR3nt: TGTGCCAGCAGCTACCCGGGACAGGGAAGCAATCAGCCCCAGCATTTT
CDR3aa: CASSYPGQGSNQPQHF

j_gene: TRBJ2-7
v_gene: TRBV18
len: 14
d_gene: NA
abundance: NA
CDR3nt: TGTGCCAGCTCGTCCGGGACGGGCGACTACGAGCAGTACTTC
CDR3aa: CASSSGTGDYEQYF

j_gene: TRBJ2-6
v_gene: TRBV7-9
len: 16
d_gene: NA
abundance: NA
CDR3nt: TGTGCCAGCAGCTTATTTATTCCCTCTGGGGCCAACGTCCTGACTTTC
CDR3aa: CASSLFIPSGANVLTF

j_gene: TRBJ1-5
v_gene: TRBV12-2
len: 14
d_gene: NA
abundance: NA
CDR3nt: TGTGCAAGTCGCTTATTTAGGAGGTATCAGCCCCAGCATTTT
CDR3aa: CASRLFRRYQPQHF

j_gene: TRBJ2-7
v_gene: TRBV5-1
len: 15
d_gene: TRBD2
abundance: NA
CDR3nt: TGCGCCAGCAGCTTGTTGGACACCTCGGGGGGGGAGCAGTACTTC
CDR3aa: CASSLLDTSGGEQYF

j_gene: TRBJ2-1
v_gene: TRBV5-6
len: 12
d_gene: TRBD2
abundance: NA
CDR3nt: TGTGCCAGCAGCTTAAGGACTAGTTTTGAGTTCTTC
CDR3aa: CASSLRTSFEFF

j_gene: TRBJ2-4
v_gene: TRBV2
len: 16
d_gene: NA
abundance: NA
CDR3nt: TGTGCCAGCAGTCCCCAGGGGATGGGGGTCACAAACATTCAGTACTTC
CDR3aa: CASSPQGMGVTNIQYF

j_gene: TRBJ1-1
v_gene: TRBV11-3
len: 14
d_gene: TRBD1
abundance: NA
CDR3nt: TGTGCCAGCAGCATCGGACAGGGCCACACTGAAGCTTTCTTT
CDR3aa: CASSIGQGHTEAFF

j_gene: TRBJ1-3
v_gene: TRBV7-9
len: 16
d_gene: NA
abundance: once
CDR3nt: TGTGCCAGCAGCGTGACCGGGACCCTGAGTGGAAACACCATATATTTT
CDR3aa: CASSVTGTLSGNTIYF

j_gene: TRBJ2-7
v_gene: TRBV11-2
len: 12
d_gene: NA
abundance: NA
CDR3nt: TGTGCCAGCAGCCCTGCCCTCGACGAGCAGTACTTC
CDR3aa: CASSPALDEQYF

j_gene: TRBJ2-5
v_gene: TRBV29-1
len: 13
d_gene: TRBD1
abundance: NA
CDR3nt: TGCAGCGTCCCCGGACAGGGGACAGAGACCCAGTACTTC
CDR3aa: CSVPGQGTETQYF

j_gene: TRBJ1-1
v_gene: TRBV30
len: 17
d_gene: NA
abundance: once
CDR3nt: TGTGCCTGGGGCGGGGTAGGGGGTCCAACTCCGAACACTGAAGCTTTCTTT
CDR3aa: CAWGGVGGPTPNTEAFF

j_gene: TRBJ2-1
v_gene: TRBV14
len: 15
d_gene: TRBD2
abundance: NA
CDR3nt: TGTGCCAGCAGCCAAGTAAGCGGGAGGTGGGATGAGCAGTTCTTC
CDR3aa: CASSQVSGRWDEQFF

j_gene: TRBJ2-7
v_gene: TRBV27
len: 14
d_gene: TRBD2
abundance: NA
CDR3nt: TGTGCCAGCAGCCTCGGACTAGGCGCCTACGAGCAGTACTTC
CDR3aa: CASSLGLGAYEQYF

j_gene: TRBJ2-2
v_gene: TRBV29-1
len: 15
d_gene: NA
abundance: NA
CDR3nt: TGCAGCGCGGATTACATAGGCAGCAACACCGGGGAGCTGTTTTTT
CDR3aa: CSADYIGSNTGELFF

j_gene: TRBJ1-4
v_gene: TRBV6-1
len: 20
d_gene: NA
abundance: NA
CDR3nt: TGTGCCAGCAGTGAACGGTGGTGGGGCTGGCAGGGGAGCCCTAATGAAAAACTGTTTTTT
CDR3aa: CASSERWWGWQGSPNEKLFF

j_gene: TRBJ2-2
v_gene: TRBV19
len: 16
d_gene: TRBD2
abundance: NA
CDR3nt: TGTGCCAGTAGTATAGATGGGCTAGCGGGGACCGGGGAGCTGTTTTTT
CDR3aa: CASSIDGLAGTGELFF

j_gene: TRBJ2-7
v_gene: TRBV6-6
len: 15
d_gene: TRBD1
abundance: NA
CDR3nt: TGTGCCAGCAGTTACATTGACAGGGGGACTGACGAGCAGTACTTC
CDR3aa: CASSYIDRGTDEQYF

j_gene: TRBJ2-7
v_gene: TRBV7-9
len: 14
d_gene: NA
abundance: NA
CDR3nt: TGTGCCAGCAGCCAGGCACAGGACTCCTACGAGCAGTACTTC
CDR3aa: CASSQAQDSYEQYF

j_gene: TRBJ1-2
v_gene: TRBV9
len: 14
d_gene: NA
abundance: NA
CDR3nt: TGTGCCAGCAGCGCGGATTCGTTTTACTATGGCTACACCTTC
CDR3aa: CASSADSFYYGYTF

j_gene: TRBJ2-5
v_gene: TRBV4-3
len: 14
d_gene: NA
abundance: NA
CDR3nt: TGCGCCAGCAGCCAAGAGCTGGCCCAAGAGACCCAGTACTTC
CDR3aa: CASSQELAQETQYF

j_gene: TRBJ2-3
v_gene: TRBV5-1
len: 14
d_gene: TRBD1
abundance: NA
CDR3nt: TGCGCCAGCAGCTGGGACAGCTTCACGAATACGCAGTATTTT
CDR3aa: CASSWDSFTNTQYF

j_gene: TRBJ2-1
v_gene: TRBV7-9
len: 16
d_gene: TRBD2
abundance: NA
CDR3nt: TGTGCCAGCAGCCCGGGACTAGCGTCCCTCTACAATGAGCAGTTCTTC
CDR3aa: CASSPGLASLYNEQFF

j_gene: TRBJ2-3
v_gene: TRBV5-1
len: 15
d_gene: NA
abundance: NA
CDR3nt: TGCGCCAGCAGCTTTGAGTCGGGCAGCACAGATACGCAGTATTTT
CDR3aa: CASSFESGSTDTQYF

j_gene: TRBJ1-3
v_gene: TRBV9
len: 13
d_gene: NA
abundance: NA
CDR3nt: TGTGCCAGCAGCCCCCTCTCAGGAAACACCATATATTTT
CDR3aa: CASSPLSGNTIYF

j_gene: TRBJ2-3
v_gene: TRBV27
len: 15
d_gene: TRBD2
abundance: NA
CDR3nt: TGTGCCAGCAGGCGCGGGAGGGGGGCCACAGATACGCAGTATTTT
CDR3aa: CASRRGRGATDTQYF

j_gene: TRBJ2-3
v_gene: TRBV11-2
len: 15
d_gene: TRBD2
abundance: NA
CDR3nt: TGTGCCAGCACCCCCTGGGGAGGGATCGTAGATACGCAGTATTTT
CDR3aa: CASTPWGGIVDTQYF

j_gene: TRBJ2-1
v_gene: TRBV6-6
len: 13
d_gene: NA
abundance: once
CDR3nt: TGTGCCAGCATGGACTCTCCCTACAATGAGCAGTTCTTC
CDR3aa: CASMDSPYNEQFF

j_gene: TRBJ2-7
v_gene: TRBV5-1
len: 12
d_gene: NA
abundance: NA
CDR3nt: TGCGCCAGCATATCAGACGGATACGAGCAGTACTTC
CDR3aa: CASISDGYEQYF

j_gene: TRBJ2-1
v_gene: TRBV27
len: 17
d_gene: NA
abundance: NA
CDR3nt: TGTGCCAGCAGTTTATCCCCCCCGCGGGAACGCTACAATGAGCAGTTCTTC
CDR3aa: CASSLSPPRERYNEQFF

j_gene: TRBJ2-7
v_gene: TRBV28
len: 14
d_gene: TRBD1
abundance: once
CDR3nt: TGTGCCAGCAGTTTACAGGGGGTCATCTACGAGCAGTACTTC
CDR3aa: CASSLQGVIYEQYF

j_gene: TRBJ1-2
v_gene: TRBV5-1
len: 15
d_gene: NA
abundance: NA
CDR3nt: TGCGCCAGCAGCCCGGACACTAGAAATCTCTATGGCTACACCTTC
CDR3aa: CASSPDTRNLYGYTF

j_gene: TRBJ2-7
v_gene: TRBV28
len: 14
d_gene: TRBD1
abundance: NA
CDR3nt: TGTGCCAGCAGTACCGGGACAGGCGGATACGAGCAGTACTTC
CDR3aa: CASSTGTGGYEQYF

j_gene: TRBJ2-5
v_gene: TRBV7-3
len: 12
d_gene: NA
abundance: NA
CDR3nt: TGTGCCAGCAGCTCCGGGACAGAGACCCAGTACTTC
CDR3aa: CASSSGTETQYF

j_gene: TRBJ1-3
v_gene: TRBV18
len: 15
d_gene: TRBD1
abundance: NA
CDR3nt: TGTGCCAGCTCACCAGGGACAGGGAGCGGAAACACCATATATTTT
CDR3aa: CASSPGTGSGNTIYF

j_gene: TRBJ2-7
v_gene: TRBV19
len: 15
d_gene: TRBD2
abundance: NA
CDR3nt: TGTGCCAGTACTCCTCGGCTAGCGGGAGTCTACGAGCAGTACTTC
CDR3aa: CASTPRLAGVYEQYF

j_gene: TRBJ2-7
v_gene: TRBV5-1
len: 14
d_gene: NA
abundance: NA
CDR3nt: TGCGCCAGCAGCCCCGGCGGAAGCCAGTACGAGCAGTACTTC
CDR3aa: CASSPGGSQYEQYF

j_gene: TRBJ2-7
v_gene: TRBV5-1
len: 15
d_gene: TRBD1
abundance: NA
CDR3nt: TGCGCCAGCGGATGGGACAGCGAAAGCTCCTACGAGCAGTACTTC
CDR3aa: CASGWDSESSYEQYF

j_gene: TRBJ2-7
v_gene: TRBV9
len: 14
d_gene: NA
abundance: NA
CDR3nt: TGTGCCAGCAGCGTAGGACGAATGGCTTACGAGCAGTACTTC
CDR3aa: CASSVGRMAYEQYF